This passage covers 16 T cell receptor beta chains from one sample sequenced in a study of identical twins. TCRdb reprocessed the 5' RACE reads with MiXCR, giving one entry per CDR3 protein. This table holds 300,000 to 400,000 distinct CDR3 sequences, around 12% found once. These data also featured in a second study, about yellow fever vaccine responses in identical twins.

The sequenced sample was CD8+ T cells sorted from blood. These receptors came from a woman between 18 and 29 years old in good health.

This clonotype was found a few times. This chain uses TRBV10-1 with TRBJ2-1; 8 bases fit TRBD2. The germline V gene encodes CDR1 WNHNN and CDR2 SYGVQD (reference sequence). CDR3 length: 15 amino acids. V shed 2 bases, J shed 4 bases, and the junction held 4 bases outside the gene matches. The CDR3 DNA is TGCGCCAGCAGTGAGCAGCGGGAGCCTTACAATGAGCAGTTCTTC. It encodes CASSEQREPYNEQFF.

CDR3 nucleotides: TGTGCCAGCTCACCGGGATCCGACGAGCAGTACGTC. Residues: CASSPGSDEQYV. V is TRBV18 and J is TRBJ2-7; no reliable D call. The V gene lost 3 bases and the J gene lost 5 bases, with 8 bases spanning the gap. CDR1 KGHSH and CDR2 LQKENI come from the germline V gene. The CDR3 has 12 residues.

This clonotype was seen more than once but under ten times. The rearrangement uses TRBV13 and TRBJ2-1, with 10 bases fitting TRBD2. CDR3 length equals 16 residues. Trimming took 5 bases from V and 8 from J; bases not matched to a gene: 12. From germline, CDR1 is PRHDT and CDR2 FYEKMQ (reference sequence). This CDR3 is CASSGGTSERWDEQFF. The CDR3 region has the DNA TGTGCCAGCAGCGGAGGGACTAGCGAGAGATGGGATGAGCAGTTCTTC. The full variable domain, its missing parts supplied by reference TRBV13 and TRBJ2-1, is AAGVIQSPRHLIKEKRETATLKCYPIPRHDTVYWYQQGPGQDPQFLISFYEKMQSDKGSIPDRFSAQQFSDYHSELNMSSLELGDSALYFCASSGGTSERWDEQFFGPGTRLTVL.

V and J are TRBV11-2 and TRBJ2-3, with 8 nucleotides matching TRBD2. CDR3 length: 15 amino acids. J lost 2 bases, V lost 5 bases, and 6 bases had no gene match. The germline gives CDR1 SGHAT, CDR2 FQNNGV. CDR3 amino acids: CASSTSGRTTDTQYF. As DNA, the CDR3 is TGTGCCAGCAGCACTAGCGGACGGACCACAGATACGCAGTATTTT.

This clonotype appeared a few times. The J gene is TRBJ2-1, the V gene TRBV5-1; D is unresolved. The CDR3 length is 14 residues. Trimming took 1 base from V and 2 from J, leaving 7 bases between them. Germline V gene data show CDR1 as SGHRS and CDR2 as YFSETQ. In DNA form, the CDR3 reads TGCGCCAGCAGCTTGAACAGTCCCTACAATGAGCAGTTCTTC. Its translation: CASSLNSPYNEQFF.

The CDR3 DNA sequence: TGTGCCAGCAGATCAGGGGCCTACGAGCAGTACGTC. Its protein product is CASRSGAYEQYV. The chain employs TRBV6-1 and TRBJ2-7, with D possibly TRBD1 on 6 matching bases. Per germline, CDR1 MNHNS and CDR2 SASEGT. The CDR3 has 12 amino acids. V was shortened by 6 bases and J by 2 bases, with 8 bases between the two germline ends.

This clonotype appeared many times. V gene TRBV7-9 combines with J gene TRBJ1-6; TRBD1 matches at 7 bases. V lost 4 bases to trimming and J lost 5 bases; unmatched junction nucleotides: 2. The V gene's germline CDR1 is SEHNR and CDR2 FQNEAQ (reference sequence). The CDR3 spans 14 residues. The CDR3 is CASSSGTDNSPLHF. The DNA of the CDR3 is TGTGCCAGCAGCTCCGGGACAGATAATTCACCCCTCCACTTT.

A single count supports this clonotype. V gene TRBV11-2 combines with J gene TRBJ2-5; TRBD2 aligns across 9 bases. The CDR3 is 16 residues long. V was clipped by 0 bases and J by 4 bases; unmatched bases: 6. Germline V gene lookup returns CDR1 SGHAT and CDR2 FQNNGV. CDR3 sequence: CASSLDRRGGLETQYF. DNA of the CDR3: TGTGCCAGCAGCTTAGACCGGCGGGGGGGCCTAGAGACCCAGTACTTC. Filled out from reference TRBV11-2 and TRBJ2-5, the complete variable domain reads EAGVAQSPRYKIIEKRQSVAFWCNPISGHATLYWYQQILGQGPKLLIQFQNNGVVDDSQLPKDRFSAERLKGVDSTLKIQPAKLEDSAVYLCASSLDRRGGLETQYFGPGTRLLVL.

This clonotype was seen a handful of times. The chain carries TRBV15 and TRBJ2-5; a weak D match, TRBD1 (6 bases). The V end lost 1 base, the J end lost 2 bases, and 8 bases lay between the germline ends. The CDR3 runs 14 residues. The V gene's germline CDR1 is LNHNV and CDR2 YYDKDF (reference sequence). CDR3 DNA: TGTGCCACCAGCAGAGGGGACACTCAAGAGACCCAGTACTTC. Its protein product is CATSRGDTQETQYF.

With respect to this clonotype: It may be a read error: a sequence one base away is much more abundant. The chain couples TRBV2 to TRBJ1-1; D is unresolved. CDR3 length equals 10 residues. Per germline, CDR1 SNHLY and CDR2 FYNNEI. Deletions cut 6 bases from V and 4 bases from J, with 3 bases between. CDR3 in amino acids: CASSTTEAFF. In DNA form, the CDR3 reads TGTGCCAGCAGCACCACTGAAGCTTTCTTT.

CDR3 in DNA: TGTGCCAGCAGTTACTCCCAAGAGACCCAGTACTTC. Translating it yields CASSYSQETQYF. The V call is TRBV6-2 or TRBV6-3, the J call TRBJ2-5; D is ambiguous. This CDR3 region has 12 residues. V lost 0 bases, J lost 1 base, and 0 bases lay in between. The germline V gene encodes CDR1 MNHEY and CDR2 SVGEGT.

V and J are TRBV6-1 and TRBJ1-5; 8 nucleotides agree with TRBD1. J was trimmed by 2 bases and V by 3 bases; bases with no gene match: 3. This CDR3 contains 15 residues. The germline V gene encodes CDR1 MNHNS and CDR2 SASEGT. The CDR3 bases are TGTGCCAGCAGTGAGCAGACAGGGGGCAATCAGCCCCAGCATTTT. Residues: CASSEQTGGNQPQHF.

This chain uses TRBV3-1 with TRBJ2-3, with a tentative D call TRBD2 (5 bases). With 0 bases removed from V and 6 bases from J, the gap between germline ends came to 19 bases. The germline CDR1 and CDR2 sequences are LGHDT and YNNKEL (reference sequence). CDR3 length: 17 residues. The CDR3 nucleotides are TGTGCCAGCAGCCAAGATAGACTAAAAACTAGGTTCGATACGCAGTATTTT. It specifies CASSQDRLKTRFDTQYF.

Ten or more counts support this clonotype. The chain recombines TRBV7-9 with TRBJ2-1; no definite D call. CDR1 SEHNR and CDR2 FQNEAQ come from the germline V gene (reference sequence). The ends were cut back, 4 bases at V and 8 bases at J, with 12 bases in the middle. The CDR3 sequence is 13 residues long. The CDR3 DNA sequence: TGTGCCAGCAGCTCGCCTGCCGGCGATGAGCAGTTCTTC. Protein: CASSSPAGDEQFF.

This clonotype came up a few times. The V and J genes are TRBV28 and TRBJ2-1; TRBD2 matches 8 bases. Trimming at V came to 3 bases and at J to 12 bases, leaving 16 bases not matched to a gene. This CDR3 is built from 16 residues. Germline V gene data show CDR1 as MDHEN and CDR2 as SYDVKM. The CDR3 reads CASSFRGSRLAGTQFF. The CDR3 DNA reads TGTGCCAGCAGTTTTCGGGGCTCCCGGTTAGCGGGAACGCAGTTCTTC.

The chain couples TRBV12-5 to TRBJ2-7; possible D gene TRBD1, 6 bases. This CDR3 has 17 amino acids. Germline V gives CDR1 LGHNT, CDR2 FRNRAP. The ends were cut back, 2 bases at V and 3 bases at J, with 20 bases in the middle. The CDR3 region is CASGLTKGTRDDYEQYF. The CDR3 DNA sequence: TGTGCTAGTGGTTTGACTAAGGGGACAAGGGATGACTACGAGCAGTACTTC.